This TCR beta chain was recovered during a study of graft-versus-host responses after intestinal transplantation (dated by TCRdb to the early 2020s). Context from the whole study: Multivisceral, liver-intestinal, or isolated intestinal transplants were received by the recipients. Every recipient was given anti-thymocyte globulin induction, followed by 2 to 4 years of maintenance tacrolimus and steroids. After intestinal transplantation, graft-versus-host and host-versus-graft alloreactive T cell clones were followed in the graft, circulation and bone marrow using bulk TCR-beta CDR3 sequencing. To identify alloreactive clones, pre-transplant mixed lymphocyte reaction products were sequenced and compared with unstimulated pre-transplant donor and recipient T cells. The cohort enrolled 24 intestinal transplant recipients, one of whom was a retransplant, and 3 patients without pretransplant specimens were excluded. A peak of at least 4% donor T cells among recipient peripheral blood mononuclear cells was the definition used for donor T cell macrochimerism. Samples from a few later patients were sequenced in-house on an Illumina MiSeq with MiXCR processing rather than by the commercial service.

To prepare the library, the immunoSEQ multiplex PCR assay was applied. In most patients, genomic DNA was isolated using the Qiagen DNeasy Blood and Tissue Kit and sent frozen to Adaptive Biotechnologies for TCR sequencing. Adaptive Biotechnologies carried out high-throughput TCR-beta CDR3 sequencing of genomic DNA for most patients. As for the original processing: Adaptive's ImmunoSEQ software was the source of the TCR sequencing data for 15 to 20 patients, while a few other patients were processed with MiXCR and VDJtools. To correct CD4 versus CD8 sorting errors, sequences present in both subsets at a frequency ratio below 5:1 were removed. CDR3 nucleotide sequences shared by donor and recipient were removed because the origin of these sequences could not be assigned. At least 2-fold expansion over unstimulated cells and a minimum CFSE-low frequency of 0.002% (template counts) or 0.001% (read counts) were required for clones to be classified as alloreactive. A clone was considered mappable if detected in the sequenced pre-transplant spleen, lymph node, or MLR CFSE-low populations of the donor or recipient. The cumulative frequency of alloreactive clones was calculated as a percentage of all sequences, weighted by copy number. This is the immuneACCESS table as TCRdb keeps it, with only in-frame sequences that have V and J called. A part of the clones is gone; compared with another copy, unresolved V genes explain less than half, and the rest is unexplained. D and trimming were read from the DNA, whereas the V and J calls and clone size are those reported in that table. This sample is represented by about 73,000 clones; roughly 90% of them were singletons. About 4.3% of the sample lies in the top ten.

For this chain, trimming is 3 bases at the V end and 2 bases at the J end, and the number of junction bases without a gene match is 17. CDR3 length: 19 amino acids, cysteine to phenylalanine. Just CDR3 DNA is preserved here, 57 bases in frame from base 1. The germline V gene provides CDR1 SGHVS and CDR2 FNYEAQ. Points the paper makes about the study in general: In patients with donor T cell macrochimerism, the allografts had high GvH to HvG T cell clonal ratios. Early after transplant, peak levels of circulating GvH clones were found to be associated with declines in HvG clones. The conclusions were limited by the relatively low number and heterogeneity of the intestinal transplant patients. GvH clones were detected in recipient bone marrow, and some of these GvH clones were observed earlier in ileal mucosa or blood, consistent with an intestinal mucosal origin.

The intended sense of this specimen's time point label: cells obtained before transplantation from donor or recipient. CD3+CD4+ and CD3+CD8+ populations were FACS-sorted from unstimulated pre-transplant donor and recipient cells taken from spleen or lymph nodes. On this clone itself: Its binding antigen is unknown. Base qualities are not recorded, but no much larger clone differs from it by a single base.

This TCR came from a human donor who was the organ donor for an intestinal transplant. The chain is made from TRBV7-6 and TRBJ2-3, with 7 bases aligning to TRBD2. The source material was unstimulated CD8+ T cells sorted from spleen or lymph node cells, sampled before transplant. For the CDR3, the sequence is CASSFLILGTMEDTDTQYF. The nucleotide sequence is TGTGCCAGCAGCTTCCTCATACTTGGGACTATGGAAGACACAGATACGCAGTATTTT.